This TCR beta chain was identified during a study of T cell responses to AZD1222 COVID-19 vaccine. The table came from immunoSEQ multiplex PCR; TCRdb's copy has only in-frame clones and leaves some out. The sample holds under 150,000 clones, 82% seen once. Sample: peripheral blood, taken on day 0 of MenACWY control vaccination. This TCR was recovered from an adult in good health.

The CDR3 nucleotides are TGTGCCAGCAGGGGCACGGACTATGGCTACACCTTC. Amino acids: CASRGTDYGYTF. The chain has TRBV6-5 and TRBJ1-2; D gene unclear. Per germline, CDR1 MNHEY and CDR2 SVGAGI. The V gene lost 6 bases and the J gene lost 3 bases, with 8 bases spanning the gap. The CDR3 spans 12 residues.